This T cell receptor beta chain was observed in a study of metastatic and nonmetastatic thyroid tumors. Germline lookup yields CDR1 DFQATT and CDR2 SNEGSKA (reference sequence). With 1 base removed from V and 12 bases from J, the gap between germline ends came to 20 bases. This CDR3 spans 14 amino acids. For this clone: The identical CDR3 is also encoded by other nucleotide sequences in the sample.

No patient received treatment before thyroid surgery. TCRdb reanalyzed the PCR reads via MiXCR. This sample has 30,000 to 35,000 clones, with approximately 15% found just once. The chain employs TRBV20-1 and TRBJ2-3, with D possibly matching TRBD2 (6 bases). This TCR was sampled from a female donor with papillary thyroid cancer or a benign thyroid nodule (not recorded which). Some clones in this sample may be carry-over from other donors' samples. Sequencing input: blood. The CDR3 reads CSARGFSGSFTQYF. The DNA of the CDR3 is TGCAGTGCTAGAGGGTTTAGCGGCAGTTTTACTCAGTATTTT.